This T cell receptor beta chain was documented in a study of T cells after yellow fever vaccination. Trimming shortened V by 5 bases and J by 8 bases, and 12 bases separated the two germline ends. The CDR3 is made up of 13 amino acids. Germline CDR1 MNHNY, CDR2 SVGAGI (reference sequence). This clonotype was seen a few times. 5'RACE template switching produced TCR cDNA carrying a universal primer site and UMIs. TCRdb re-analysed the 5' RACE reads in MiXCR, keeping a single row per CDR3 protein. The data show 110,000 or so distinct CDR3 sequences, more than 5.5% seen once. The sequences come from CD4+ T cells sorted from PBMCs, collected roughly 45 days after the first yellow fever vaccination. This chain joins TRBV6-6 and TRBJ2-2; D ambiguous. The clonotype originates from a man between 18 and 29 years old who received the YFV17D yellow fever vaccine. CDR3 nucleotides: TGTGCCAGCAGTCCTCTAGGCCCAGGGGAGCTGTTTTTT. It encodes CASSPLGPGELFF.